The 28 T cell receptor beta chains below come from one sample, sequenced in a study of T cells in Graves' hyperthyroidism and ophthalmopathy. From RNA transcripts, TCR beta CDR3 regions were amplified. During a first-round RT-PCR of the TCR CDR3, the HTBI primer set was used. TCRdb recomputed calls from the multiplex PCR reads with MiXCR, one row per CDR3 protein. The sample lists some 720,000 distinct CDR3 sequences, around 17% occurring once. The sequenced sample consisted of blood. These receptors all stem from a man aged 18 to 30 with Graves' hyperthyroidism.

The genes are TRBV2 and TRBJ2-2, with D possibly being TRBD2 (5 bases). This CDR3 has 17 residues. Between the trimmed V and J ends, which lost 2 bases and 3 bases, there was a span of 16 bases. The V gene's germline CDR1 is SNHLY and CDR2 FYNNEI. CDR3 in DNA: TGTGCCAGCAGTGAAATGGGAGCGGAGCGAGACACCGGGGAGCTGTTTTTT. This translates into CASSEMGAERDTGELFF.

In the case of this clonotype: A single base separates this from a much larger clone, so it may be a read error. This rearrangement joins TRBV7-8 to TRBJ2-3; 10 positions match TRBD1. The CDR3 consists of 17 residues. V gave up 5 bases and J gave up 0 bases; unmatched junction bases: 8. In germline, CDR1 is SGHVS, CDR2 FQNEAQ. The CDR3 DNA reads TGTGCCAGCAGCCGAAGACAGGGGGCGGGTAGCACAGATACGCAGTATTTT. It specifies CASSRRQGAGSTDTQYF.

Notes on this clonotype: This may come from a read error, since a much larger clone is one base off. V gene TRBV2 combines with J gene TRBJ1-2; D perhaps matches TRBD1 (5 bases). Germline assignment: CDR1 SNHLY and CDR2 FYNNEI. This CDR3 region has 13 residues. The CDR3 DNA sequence: TGTGCCGGCAGGATCGGGACCGAAATTGGCTACACCTTC. Translation gives CAGRIGTEIGYTF.

The chain uses TRBV19 and TRBJ2-5; 13 nucleotides align to TRBD2. There are 16 residues in the CDR3. The germline gives CDR1 LNHDA, CDR2 SQIVND (reference sequence). The J segment lost 5 bases and the V segment lost 5 bases, leaving 8 bases of the junction unmatched. CDR3 sequence reads: CASSPGLAGIGETQYF. DNA for the CDR3: TGTGCCAGTAGTCCGGGACTAGCGGGAATTGGGGAGACCCAGTACTTC.

The genes are TRBV12-5 and TRBJ2-2; no reliable D call. The CDR3 has 14 residues. CDR1 LGHNT and CDR2 FRNRAP come from the germline V gene. V was shortened by 8 bases and J by 5 bases, with 15 bases between the two germline ends. CDR3 nucleotide sequence: TGTGCTAGTTCCCCGACTGCGCTAACCGGGGAGCTGTTTTTT. Its protein product is CASSPTALTGELFF.

The rearrangement uses TRBV30 and TRBJ2-2, with D possibly being TRBD1 (5 bases). V was trimmed by 4 bases and J by 1 base, leaving 13 bases between them. CDR1 and CDR2 (germline): GTSNPN, SVGIG (reference sequence). The CDR3 loop spans 15 amino acids. The DNA of the CDR3 is TGTGCCTGGATTTTAAAGGGGCAGAACACCGGGGAGCTGTTTTTT. Its translation is CAWILKGQNTGELFF.

This clonotype was found many times. The chain is built from TRBV3-1 and TRBJ2-2; 10 bases fit TRBD2. This CDR3 comprises 15 residues. The trim removed 4 bases at V and 3 bases at J, leaving 2 bases unmatched. The V gene's germline CDR1 is LGHDT and CDR2 YNNKEL (reference sequence). The CDR3 DNA sequence: TGTGCCAGCAGCCCGCTAGCGGGGGACACCGGGGAGCTGTTTTTT. Its translation: CASSPLAGDTGELFF.

Details on this clonotype: Compared with germline, one end of the junction differs, possibly owing to a read error. CDR3 in amino acids: CAGREGPYQETQYF. The CDR3 DNA is TGTGCCGGCAGAGAGGGCCCCTACCAAGAGACCCAGTACTTC. This chain connects TRBV13 to TRBJ2-5, with a possible D match to TRBD2 (5 bases). The CDR3 contains 14 residues. Per the germline V gene, CDR1 is PRHDT and CDR2 is FYEKMQ (reference sequence).

V usage is TRBV20-1 and J usage is TRBJ1-2; unclear D gene. Germline values: CDR1 DFQATT, CDR2 SNEGSKA (reference sequence). The V and J ends lost 3 bases and 8 bases respectively, with 13 bases between them. This CDR3 is built from 12 residues. CDR3 nucleotide sequence: TGCAGTGCTAGGTCCAGGTTTGAGGGCTACACCTTC. Translation: CSARSRFEGYTF.

This clonotype has more than one count but fewer than ten. V is TRBV5-1 and J is TRBJ2-4, with TRBD1 identical over 7 bases. Germline V gene lookup returns CDR1 SGHRS and CDR2 YFSETQ. Unmatched junction bases numbered 13, after V lost 4 bases and J lost 6 bases. The CDR3 is 16 amino acids. The CDR3, as DNA: TGCGCCAGCAGCATACCAGACCGGACAGGAATAAACATTCAGTACTTC. Translated, it gives CASSIPDRTGINIQYF.

This clonotype was recorded at least ten times. The chain links TRBV28 to TRBJ2-7; possibly TRBD2 for D (5 bases). There are 15 residues in the CDR3. V was clipped by 4 bases and J by 2 bases, with 15 bases between them. Germline CDR1 reads MDHEN; CDR2 reads SYDVKM. The CDR3 coding sequence is TGTGCCAGCAGTTCCCCCAGCGGCGGCGCCTACGAGCAGTACTTC. Its translation: CASSSPSGGAYEQYF.

This clonotype turned up a few times. The chain's CDR3 is CASSLQGLADNEQFF. The CDR3, as DNA: TGTGCCAGCAGCTTACAGGGACTAGCGGACAATGAGCAGTTCTTC. V gene TRBV7-3 combines with J gene TRBJ2-1; 11 bases line up with TRBD2. This CDR3 has 15 residues. Germline CDR1 reads SGHTA; CDR2 reads FQGTGA. Losses at the gene ends were 2 bases for V and 5 bases for J; bases not matched to a gene: 2.

This clonotype came up many times. V and J are TRBV27 and TRBJ2-1; the D gene is possibly TRBD1 (6 bases). The V gene lost 2 bases and the J gene lost 2 bases, with 19 bases spanning the gap. From germline, CDR1 is MNHEY and CDR2 SMNVEV (reference sequence). This CDR3 contains 18 residues. The CDR3 here is CASSLAPKGDKPYNEQFF. In DNA form, the CDR3 reads TGTGCCAGCAGTTTAGCCCCTAAAGGGGACAAACCCTACAATGAGCAGTTCTTC.

The rearrangement links TRBV6-1 to TRBJ2-7, with 9 bases identical to TRBD2. Germline loops: CDR1 MNHNS, CDR2 SASEGT. The ends lost 1 base at V and 5 bases at J; junction bases unmatched: 6. There are 15 residues in the CDR3. The CDR3 DNA is TGTGCCAGCAGTGAAGGCCTAGCGGGATCCGACGAGCAGTACTTC. Residues: CASSEGLAGSDEQYF.

At least ten counts were recorded for this clonotype. The rearrangement joins TRBV12-3 or TRBV12-4 to TRBJ2-7, with a possible D match to TRBD1 (5 bases). Trimming cost V 3 bases and J 2 bases, with 20 bases left between them. CDR3 length: 17 residues. CDR3 bases: TGTGCCAGCAGTTTGGACACCCTTTGGCTCTCGACCTACGAGCAGTACTTC. It is translated as CASSLDTLWLSTYEQYF.

The rearrangement joins TRBV29-1 to TRBJ1-3; 10 nucleotides align to TRBD1. The germline V gene has CDR1 SQVTM and CDR2 ANQGSEA. This CDR3 has 16 residues. Trimming at V came to 6 bases and at J to 4 bases, leaving 12 bases not matched to a gene. CDR3 amino acids: CSVRDWDRGIGNTIYF. CDR3 nucleotide sequence: TGCAGCGTGCGAGACTGGGACAGGGGAATCGGAAACACCATATATTTT.

The chain carries TRBV20-1 and TRBJ2-1; TRBD1 is a possible D gene (5 bases). The CDR3 covers 15 residues. Germline values: CDR1 DFQATT, CDR2 SNEGSKA (reference sequence). Deletions cut 8 bases from V and 0 bases from J, with 17 bases between. CDR3 nucleotides: TGCAGTCCCCACTCTCAGGGCCTCTCCTACAATGAGCAGTTCTTC. Translating gives CSPHSQGLSYNEQFF.

The chain links TRBV18 to TRBJ2-2; 7 positions match TRBD1. Germline loops: CDR1 KGHSH, CDR2 LQKENI. V lost 3 bases to trimming and J lost 7 bases; unmatched junction nucleotides: 8. The CDR3 runs to 15 residues. Written as DNA, the CDR3 is TGTGCCAGCTCACCGGTCAGGGGGTTCATCGGGGAGCTGTTTTTT. This codes for CASSPVRGFIGELFF.

This clonotype was recorded a few times. The chain employs TRBV28 and TRBJ1-2; D not certain. Trimming left V 2 bases short and J 4 bases short, with 14 bases between. The CDR3 extends over 15 amino acids. Germline CDR1 is MDHEN and CDR2 is SYDVKM. The CDR3 reads CASSLVGRMGYGYTF. Here the CDR3 DNA reads TGTGCCAGCAGTTTAGTAGGGAGGATGGGCTATGGCTACACCTTC.

This clonotype was picked up many times. This chain links TRBV28 with TRBJ2-5, with unresolved D. CDR1 is MDHEN and CDR2 is SYDVKM in the germline V gene. With 5 bases removed from V and 1 base from J, the gap between germline ends came to 8 bases. The CDR3 totals 13 residues. CDR3 protein: CASSKGSQETQYF. CDR3 nucleotides: TGTGCCAGCAGTAAGGGCTCCCAAGAGACCCAGTACTTC.

The rearrangement joins TRBV10-2 to TRBJ1-5, with D hard to call. The CDR3 consists of 13 residues. Germline V gene data show CDR1 as WSHSY and CDR2 as SAAADI. Between the trimmed V and J ends, which lost 4 bases and 9 bases, there was a span of 13 bases. The CDR3 here is CASSGTASWPQHF. The CDR3 DNA follows: TGCGCCAGCAGTGGGACGGCGTCATGGCCCCAGCATTTT.

This clonotype was counted ten times or more. The genes are TRBV12-3 or TRBV12-4 and TRBJ1-1; no definite D call. The CDR3 covers 14 residues. V lost 7 bases and J lost 2, with 14 bases in between. The CDR3 protein is CASTTRPTNTEAFF. The CDR3 region has the DNA TGTGCCAGCACCACACGACCTACCAACACTGAAGCTTTCTTT.

This clonotype was observed many times. The rearrangement joins TRBV28 to TRBJ2-7; D uncertain. The CDR3 has 11 residues. Trimming cost V 5 bases and J 6 bases, with 8 bases left between them. From germline, CDR1 is MDHEN and CDR2 SYDVKM. For the CDR3, the DNA is TGTGCCAGCAGTCCCCCCGGCGAGCAGTACTTC. As protein: CASSPPGEQYF.

This clonotype was counted ten times or more. The gene calls are TRBV3-1 and TRBJ1-1; 7 bases align to TRBD1. The germline CDR1 and CDR2 sequences are LGHDT and YNNKEL (reference sequence). V trimming: 3 bases; J trimming: 3 bases; junction bases outside the gene matches: 4. This CDR3 has 14 residues. CDR3 nucleotides: TGTGCCAGCAGCCAGTCCGACAGGGACACTGAAGCTTTCTTT. It encodes CASSQSDRDTEAFF.

This clonotype was recorded many times. The CDR3 is CAWSAQAVPRDEQFF. CDR3 DNA: TGTGCCTGGAGTGCCCAAGCGGTCCCGAGGGATGAGCAGTTCTTC. This chain joins TRBV30 and TRBJ2-1; D might be TRBD2 (5 bases). The ends were cut back, 1 base at V and 8 bases at J, with 18 bases in the middle. Germline V gene data show CDR1 as GTSNPN and CDR2 as SVGIG (reference sequence). The CDR3 covers 15 residues.

The V call is TRBV9, the J call TRBJ2-7; either TRBD1 or TRBD2 may fit D (5 bases each). Trimming shortened V by 6 bases and J by 0 bases, and 16 bases separated the two germline ends. The CDR3 spans 15 residues. Per the germline V gene, CDR1 is SGDLS and CDR2 is YYNGEE. The CDR3 nucleotides are TGTGCCAGCAACTCAAGGTGGGGGACCTCCTACGAGCAGTACTTC. It yields the protein CASNSRWGTSYEQYF.

In its sample, this clonotype was seen many times. This sequence joins TRBV2 and TRBJ1-6; TRBD1 is a possible D gene (5 bases). V dropped 5 bases and J dropped 0 bases, with 20 bases sitting between them. Germline V lookup: CDR1 SNHLY, CDR2 FYNNEI. This CDR3 has 19 residues. CDR3 region: CASSLLPGGSLSYNSPLHF. The CDR3 region has the DNA TGTGCCAGCAGTCTACTGCCCGGGGGAAGCCTCTCCTATAATTCACCCCTCCACTTT.

This rearrangement joins TRBV2 to TRBJ1-1, with unresolved D. CDR3 length: 13 residues. With 4 bases removed from V and 5 bases from J, the gap between germline ends came to 11 bases. Germline CDR1 SNHLY, CDR2 FYNNEI. The CDR3 sequence is CASSGQAVTEAFF. CDR3 sequence (DNA): TGTGCCAGCAGTGGGCAGGCGGTGACTGAAGCTTTCTTT.